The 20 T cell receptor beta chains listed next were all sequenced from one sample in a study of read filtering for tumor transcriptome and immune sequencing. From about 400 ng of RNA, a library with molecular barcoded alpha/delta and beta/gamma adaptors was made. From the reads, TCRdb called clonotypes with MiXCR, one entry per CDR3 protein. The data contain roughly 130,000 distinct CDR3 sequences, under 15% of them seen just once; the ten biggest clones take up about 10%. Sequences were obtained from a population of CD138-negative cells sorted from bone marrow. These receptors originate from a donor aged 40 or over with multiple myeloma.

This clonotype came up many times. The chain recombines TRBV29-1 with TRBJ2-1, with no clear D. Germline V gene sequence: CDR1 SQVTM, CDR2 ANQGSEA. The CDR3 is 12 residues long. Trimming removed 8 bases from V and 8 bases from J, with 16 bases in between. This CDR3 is CSCVDSGYEQFF. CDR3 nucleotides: TGCAGCTGCGTGGATAGTGGCTATGAGCAGTTCTTC.

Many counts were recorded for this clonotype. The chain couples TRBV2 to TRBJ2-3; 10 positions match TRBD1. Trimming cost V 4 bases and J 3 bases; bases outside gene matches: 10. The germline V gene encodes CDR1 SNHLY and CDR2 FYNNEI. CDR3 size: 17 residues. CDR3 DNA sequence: TGTGCCAGCAGTGCTCGAGTACCGGGACAGGGGACAGATACGCAGTATTTT. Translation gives CASSARVPGQGTDTQYF.

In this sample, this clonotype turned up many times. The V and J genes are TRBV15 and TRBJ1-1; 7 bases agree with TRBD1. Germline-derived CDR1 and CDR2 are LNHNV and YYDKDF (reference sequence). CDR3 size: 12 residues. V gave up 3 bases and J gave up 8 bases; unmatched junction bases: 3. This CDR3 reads CATSSGQEEAFF. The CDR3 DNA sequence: TGTGCCACCAGCAGCGGACAGGAAGAAGCTTTCTTT.

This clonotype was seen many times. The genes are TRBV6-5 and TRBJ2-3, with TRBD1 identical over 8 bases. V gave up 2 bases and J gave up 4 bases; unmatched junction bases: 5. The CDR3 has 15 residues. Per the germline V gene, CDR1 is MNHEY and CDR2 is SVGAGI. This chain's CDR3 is CASSYAQGASDTQYF. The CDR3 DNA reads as TGTGCCAGCAGTTACGCTCAGGGGGCCTCAGATACGCAGTATTTT.

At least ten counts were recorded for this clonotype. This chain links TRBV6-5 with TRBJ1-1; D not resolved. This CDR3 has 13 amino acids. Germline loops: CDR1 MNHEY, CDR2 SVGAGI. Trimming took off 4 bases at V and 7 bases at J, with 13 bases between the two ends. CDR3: CASSSRQGNEAFF. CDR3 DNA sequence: TGTGCCAGCAGTTCCCGACAAGGGAATGAAGCTTTCTTT.

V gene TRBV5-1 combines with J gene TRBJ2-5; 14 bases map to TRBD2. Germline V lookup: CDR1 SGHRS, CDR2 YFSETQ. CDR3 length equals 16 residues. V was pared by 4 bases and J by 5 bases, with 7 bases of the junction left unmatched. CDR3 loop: CASSHGTSGSGETQYF. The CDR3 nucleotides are TGCGCCAGCAGCCACGGGACTAGCGGGAGTGGCGAGACCCAGTACTTC.

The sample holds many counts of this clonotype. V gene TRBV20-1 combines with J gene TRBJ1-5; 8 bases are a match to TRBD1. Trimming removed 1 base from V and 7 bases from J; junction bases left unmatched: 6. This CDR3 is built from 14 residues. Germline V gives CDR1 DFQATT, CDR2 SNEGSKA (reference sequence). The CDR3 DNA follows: TGCAGTGCTAGAGGGACAGGGTATGAACAGCCCCAGCATTTT. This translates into CSARGTGYEQPQHF.

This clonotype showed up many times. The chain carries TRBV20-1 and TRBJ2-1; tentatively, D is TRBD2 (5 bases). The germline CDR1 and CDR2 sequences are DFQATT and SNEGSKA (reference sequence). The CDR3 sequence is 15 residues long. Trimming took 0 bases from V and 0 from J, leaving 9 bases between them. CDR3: CSARDGLSSYNEQFF. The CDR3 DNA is TGCAGTGCTAGAGATGGACTTAGCTCCTACAATGAGCAGTTCTTC.

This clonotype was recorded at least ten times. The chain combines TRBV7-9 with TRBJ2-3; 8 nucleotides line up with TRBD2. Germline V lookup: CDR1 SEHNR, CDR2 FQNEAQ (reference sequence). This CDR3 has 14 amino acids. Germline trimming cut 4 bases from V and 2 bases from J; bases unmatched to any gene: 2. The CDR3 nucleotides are TGTGCCAGCAGCTCCGGACTAGCCACAGATACGCAGTATTTT. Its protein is CASSSGLATDTQYF.

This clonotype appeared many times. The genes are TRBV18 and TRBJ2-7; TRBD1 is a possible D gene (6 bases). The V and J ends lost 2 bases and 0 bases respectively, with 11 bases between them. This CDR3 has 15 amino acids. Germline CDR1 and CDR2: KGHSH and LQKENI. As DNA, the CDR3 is TGTGCCAGCTCACCAGGGCCGGACAGCTCCTACGAGCAGTACTTC. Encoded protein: CASSPGPDSSYEQYF.

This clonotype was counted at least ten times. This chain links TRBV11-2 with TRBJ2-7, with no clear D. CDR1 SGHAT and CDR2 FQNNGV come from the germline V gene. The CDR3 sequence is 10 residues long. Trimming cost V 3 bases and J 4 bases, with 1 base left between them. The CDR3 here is CASSLYEQYF. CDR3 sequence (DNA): TGTGCCAGCAGCTTGTACGAGCAGTACTTC.

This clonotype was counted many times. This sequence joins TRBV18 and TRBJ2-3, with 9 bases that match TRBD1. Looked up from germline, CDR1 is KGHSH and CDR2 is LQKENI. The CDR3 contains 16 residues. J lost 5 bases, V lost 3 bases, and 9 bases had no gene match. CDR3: CASSPDRGSPGDTQYF. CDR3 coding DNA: TGTGCCAGCTCACCGGACAGGGGCAGTCCAGGAGATACGCAGTATTTT.

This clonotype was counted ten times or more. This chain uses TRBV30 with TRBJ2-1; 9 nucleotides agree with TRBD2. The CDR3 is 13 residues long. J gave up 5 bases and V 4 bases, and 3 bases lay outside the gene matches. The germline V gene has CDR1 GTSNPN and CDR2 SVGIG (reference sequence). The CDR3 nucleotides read TGTGCCTGGAATAGCGGGAGTGACAATGAGCAGTTCTTC. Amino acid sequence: CAWNSGSDNEQFF.

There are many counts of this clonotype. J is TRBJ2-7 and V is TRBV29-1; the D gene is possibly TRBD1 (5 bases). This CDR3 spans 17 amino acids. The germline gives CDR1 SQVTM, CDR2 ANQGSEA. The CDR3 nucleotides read TGCAACCACCTGGGGCCCCGCAGCGAACTTCAGGTCTACGAGCAGTACTTC. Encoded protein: CNHLGPRSELQVYEQYF.

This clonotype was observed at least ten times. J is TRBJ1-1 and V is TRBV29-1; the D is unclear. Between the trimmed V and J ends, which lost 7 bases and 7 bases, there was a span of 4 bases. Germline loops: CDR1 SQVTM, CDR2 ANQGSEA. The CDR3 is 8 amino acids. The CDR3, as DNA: TGCAGCGCCGGTGAAGCTTTCTTT. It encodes CSAGEAFF.

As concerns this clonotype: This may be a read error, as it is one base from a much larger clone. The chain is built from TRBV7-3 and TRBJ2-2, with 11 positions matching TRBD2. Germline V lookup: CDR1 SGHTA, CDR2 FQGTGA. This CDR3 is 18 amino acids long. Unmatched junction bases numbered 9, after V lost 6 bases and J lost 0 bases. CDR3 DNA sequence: TGTGCCAGCAGAGCCGGGACTAGCGGAGCCTCGAACACCGGGGAGCTGTTTTTT. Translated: CASRAGTSGASNTGELFF. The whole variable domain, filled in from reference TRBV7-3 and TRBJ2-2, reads GAGVSQTPSNKVTEKGKYVELRCDPISGHTALYWYRQSLGQGPEFLIYFQGTGAADDSGLPNDRFFAVRPEGSVSTLKIQRTERGDSAVYLCASRAGTSGASNTGELFFGEGSRLTVL.

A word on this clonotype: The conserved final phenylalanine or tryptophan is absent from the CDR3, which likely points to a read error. The CDR3, as DNA: TGTGCCAGCAGCGTAAGTGAGACCCAGTACCTC. Protein sequence: CASSVSETQYL. The chain joins TRBV5-4 to TRBJ2-5; D is uncertain. V lost 4 bases to trimming and J lost 5 bases, with 6 bases between them. Per germline, CDR1 SGHNT and CDR2 YYREEE (reference sequence). The CDR3 contains 11 residues.

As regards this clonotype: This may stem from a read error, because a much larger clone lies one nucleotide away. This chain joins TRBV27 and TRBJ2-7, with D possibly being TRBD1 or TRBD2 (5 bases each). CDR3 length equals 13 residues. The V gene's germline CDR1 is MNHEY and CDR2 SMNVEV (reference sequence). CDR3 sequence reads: CASKRGYSYEQHF. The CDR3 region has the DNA TGTGCCAGCAAGAGGGGTTATTCCTACGAGCAGCACTTC.

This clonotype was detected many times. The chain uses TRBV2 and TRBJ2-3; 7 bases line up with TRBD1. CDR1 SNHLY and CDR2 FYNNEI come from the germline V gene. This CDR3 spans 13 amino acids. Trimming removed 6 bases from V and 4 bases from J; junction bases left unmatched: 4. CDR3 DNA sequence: TGTGCCAGCAGACCTGGACAGGCAGATACGCAGTATTTT. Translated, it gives CASRPGQADTQYF.

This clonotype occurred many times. The CDR3 here is CASSGRAASEAFF. In DNA form, the CDR3 reads TGCGCCAGCAGCGGGCGGGCGGCCTCTGAAGCTTTCTTT. The J gene is TRBJ1-1, the V gene TRBV5-1; D unclear. This CDR3 has 13 residues. The germline gives CDR1 SGHRS, CDR2 YFSETQ. Trimming removed 4 bases from V and 6 bases from J, with 13 bases in between. Looking up the rest from reference TRBV5-1 and TRBJ1-1 gives the full variable domain: KAGVTQTPRYLIKTRGQQVTLSCSPISGHRSVSWYQQTPGQGLQFLFEYFSETQRNKGNFPGRFSGRQFSNSRSEMNVSTLELGDSALYLCASSGRAASEAFFGQGTRLTVV.